This is a list of T cell receptor beta chains from one sample in a study of beta chain features in type 1 diabetes. Here immunoSEQ multiplex PCR was the method, and the copy in TCRdb shows in-frame clones only, minus some. The table shows 40,000 to 45,000 clones, with roughly 70% occurring only once. The specimen sequenced was Tregs from blood. Receptor source: a woman younger than 30 with type 1 diabetes. The CDR3 runs from the conserved cysteine through the conserved F or W. D genes are given only for firm matches. Where a row states a size, it is once, few, many or the class of an expanded clone; other rows omit it.

>.|TRBJ2-1|.|TRBV5-4
CASSLEGGGSNEQFF
TGTGCCAGCAGCTTGGAAGGCGGGGGCTCTAATGAGCAGTTCTTC
>.|TRBJ2-4|.|TRBV6-6
CATYYGGLAKNIQYF
TGTGCCACTTACTACGGGGGATTAGCCAAAAACATTCAGTACTTC
>few|TRBJ2-7|TRBD1|TRBV7-2
CASSPIYDRGYEQYF
TGTGCCAGCAGCCCAATCTACGACAGGGGCTACGAGCAGTACTTC
>once|TRBJ2-2|TRBD1|TRBV19
CASQETGGGTGELFF
TGTGCCAGTCAGGAGACAGGGGGCGGCACCGGGGAGCTGTTTTTT
>few|TRBJ2-3|TRBD2|TRBV7-2
CASSPSSGGASTDTQYF
TGTGCCAGCAGCCCCTCTAGCGGGGGGGCTAGCACAGATACGCAGTATTTT
>.|TRBJ1-2|TRBD1|TRBV18
CASSPDRAVRGYTF
TGTGCCAGCTCCCCCGACAGGGCGGTTCGGGGCTACACCTTC
>.|TRBJ2-7|.|TRBV19
CASSNRRQRYEQYF
TGTGCCAGTAGTAACAGGCGACAACGCTACGAGCAGTACTTC
>few|TRBJ2-3|TRBD2|TRBV7-2
CASSPATGGKDTQYF
TGTGCCAGCAGCCCAGCAACGGGGGGGAAAGATACGCAGTATTTT
>.|TRBJ1-2|.|TRBV10-3
CAIKASRLRVLWIF
TGTGCCATCAAGGCCAGTCGACTCAGAGTCCTGTGGATTTTC
>.|TRBJ2-7|.|TRBV19
CASSNQRSSYEQYF
TGTGCCAGTAGTAACCAGAGGAGCTCCTACGAGCAGTACTTC
>once|TRBJ2-3|TRBD2|TRBV12-5
CASGATSGGGIDTQYF
TGTGCTAGTGGGGCGACTAGCGGGGGGGGGATAGATACGCAGTATTTT
>few|TRBJ1-1|TRBD1|TRBV29-1
CSAKPGTGPYEAFF
TGCAGCGCCAAGCCCGGGACAGGCCCCTATGAAGCTTTCTTT
>.|TRBJ2-5|.|TRBV11-2
CASSLLNPGVAPAQYF
TGTGCCAGCAGCCTATTGAATCCGGGGGTGGCTCCGGCCCAGTACTTC
>.|TRBJ2-2|.|TRBV29-1
CSVTLLSMAGELFF
TGCAGCGTTACTCTTCTCTCTATGGCCGGGGAGCTGTTTTTT
>.|TRBJ2-1|TRBD2|TRBV2
CASSEGLAGYNEQFF
TGTGCCAGCAGTGAAGGGCTAGCGGGGTACAATGAGCAGTTCTTC
>.|TRBJ2-7|.|TRBV7-2
CASSLAQTPRDEQYF
TGTGCCAGCAGCTTAGCTCAGACACCGCGGGACGAGCAGTACTTC
>.|TRBJ2-5|TRBD1|TRBV4-3
CASSQGQGAMWGETQYF
TGCGCCAGCAGCCAGGGACAGGGGGCGATGTGGGGAGAGACCCAGTACTTC
>few|TRBJ2-4|.|TRBV18
CASSPPSENIQYF
TGTGCCAGCTCACCACCTTCAGAAAACATTCAGTACTTC
>.|TRBJ2-7|.|TRBV4-3
CASSQFPGGVYEQYF
TGCGCCAGCAGCCAATTTCCGGGGGGCGTTTACGAGCAGTACTTC
>.|TRBJ1-5|.|TRBV9
CASSVGVTPNQPQHF
TGTGCCAGCAGCGTCGGGGTCACTCCTAATCAGCCCCAGCATTTT
>.|TRBJ2-1|.|TRBV28
CASSLSRDDEQFF
TGTGCCAGCAGTTTATCCAGGGATGATGAGCAGTTCTTC
>.|TRBJ1-1|.|TRBV19
CASSQQVLNTEAFF
TGTGCCAGTAGCCAACAGGTTCTGAACACTGAAGCTTTCTTT
>few|TRBJ2-5|.|TRBV6-5
CASSAGTPETQYF
TGTGCCAGCAGTGCCGGGACACCCGAGACCCAGTACTTC
>.|TRBJ1-5|TRBD1|TRBV2
CASSLYTGVRNQPQHF
TGTGCCAGCAGCCTCTACACAGGGGTACGCAATCAGCCCCAGCATTTT
>few|TRBJ2-5|.|TRBV14
CASSQQLQETQYF
TGTGCCAGCAGCCAACAACTCCAAGAGACCCAGTACTTC
>.|TRBJ2-7|TRBD1|TRBV10-3
CAIRSDRAYEQYF
TGTGCCATCCGCTCAGACAGGGCCTACGAGCAGTACTTC
>once|TRBJ2-7|.|TRBV28
CASSPPRGGFNYEQYF
TGTGCCAGCAGTCCACCCCGCGGGGGCTTTAACTACGAGCAGTACTTC
>once|TRBJ1-1|.|TRBV5-1
CASSFRFSTGNTEAFF
TGCGCCAGCAGCTTCCGATTTTCGACGGGGAACACTGAAGCTTTCTTT
>.|TRBJ1-2|TRBD1|TRBV7-2
CASSVNPGTGGRGYTF
TGTGCCAGCAGCGTAAACCCCGGGACAGGGGGCAGGGGCTACACCTTC
>few|TRBJ2-1|TRBD1|TRBV19
CASTPIGQGRGEQFF
TGTGCCAGTACCCCGATTGGACAGGGAAGAGGTGAGCAGTTCTTC
>.|TRBJ1-2|TRBD1|TRBV7-2
CASGSLRKTDRGVRGYTF
TGTGCCAGCGGCAGCTTACGGAAAACGGACAGGGGGGTCCGTGGCTACACCTTC
>.|TRBJ1-6|.|TRBV4-3
CASSQPGVNSPLHF
TGCGCCAGCAGCCAACCAGGGGTTAATTCCCCCCTCCACTTT
>.|TRBJ2-1|TRBD2|TRBV5-4
CASSFGASGSGEQFF
TGTGCCAGCAGCTTTGGGGCTAGCGGGAGCGGTGAGCAGTTCTTC